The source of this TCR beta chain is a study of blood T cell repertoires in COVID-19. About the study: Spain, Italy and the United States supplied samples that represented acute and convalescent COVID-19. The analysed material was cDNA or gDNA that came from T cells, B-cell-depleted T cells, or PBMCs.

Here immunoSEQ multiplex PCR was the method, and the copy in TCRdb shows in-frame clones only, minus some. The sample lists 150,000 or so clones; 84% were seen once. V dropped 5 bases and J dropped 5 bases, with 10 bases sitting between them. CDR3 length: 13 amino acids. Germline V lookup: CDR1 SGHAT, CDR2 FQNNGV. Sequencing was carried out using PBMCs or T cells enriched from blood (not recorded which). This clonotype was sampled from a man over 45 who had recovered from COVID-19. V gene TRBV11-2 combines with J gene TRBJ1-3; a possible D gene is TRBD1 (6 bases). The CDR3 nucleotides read TGTGCCAGCAGCCTCGGACAGAGAAACACCATATATTTT. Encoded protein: CASSLGQRNTIYF. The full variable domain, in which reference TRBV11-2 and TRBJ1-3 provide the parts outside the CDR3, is EAGVAQSPRYKIIEKRQSVAFWCNPISGHATLYWYQQILGQGPKLLIQFQNNGVVDDSQLPKDRFSAERLKGVDSTLKIQPAKLEDSAVYLCASSLGQRNTIYFGEGSWLTVV.